Listed here are 18 T cell receptor beta chains from one sample, sequenced in a study of cytomegalovirus exposure and HLA in healthy donors (dated by TCRdb to 2015 to 2018). The library came from the immunoSEQ multiplex PCR assay. For the multiplex PCR, a mixture combining 60 forward primers for TCR Vbeta segments and 13 reverse primers for TCR Jbeta segments was used. The table was pulled from immuneACCESS by TCRdb, which kept in-frame rearrangements only. Such tables lose some clones; where checked, under half of the loss comes from unresolved V genes, and the rest has no known cause. This sample is represented by 100,000 to 150,000 clones; about four fifths of them were singletons. The top ten clonotypes cover roughly 9% of the sample. Specimen: PBMCs. Every receptor here comes from a woman aged 50 to 60 in good health and CMV-seropositive.

The J gene is TRBJ1-2, the V gene TRBV18; D not resolved. This CDR3 spans 15 amino acids. CDR1 and CDR2 (germline): KGHSH, LQKENI. Trimming shortened V by 0 bases and J by 3 bases, and 11 bases separated the two germline ends. The CDR3: CASSPPAGRDYGYTF. The CDR3 DNA sequence: TGTGCCAGCTCACCACCGGCTGGGCGGGACTATGGCTACACCTTC.

This clone showed up just a few times. The V and J genes are TRBV19 and TRBJ2-5; D is possibly TRBD1 (9 bases). Germline V lookup: CDR1 LNHDA, CDR2 SQIVND (reference sequence). This CDR3 comprises 16 residues. The germline V and J ends were trimmed by 5 bases and 6 bases, with 22 bases remaining between them. For the CDR3, the DNA is TGTGCCAGTAGTTTTGTAGCGGGACAGGGAAAGAAGACCCAGTACTTC. It codes for CASSFVAGQGKKTQYF.

The rearrangement uses TRBV28 and TRBJ1-1; 7 bases align to TRBD1. CDR1 is MDHEN and CDR2 is SYDVKM in the germline V gene. V lost 5 bases to trimming and J lost 0 bases; unmatched junction nucleotides: 3. There are 14 residues in the CDR3. The CDR3 loop is CASSEGQLNTEAFF. CDR3 nucleotide sequence: TGTGCCAGCAGTGAGGGACAGCTGAACACTGAAGCTTTCTTT.

This clone was recorded only once. The CDR3 DNA follows: TGTGCCAGCAGCTTTTTGGACAAGATCTACAATGAGCAGTTCTTC. This gives the protein CASSFLDKIYNEQFF. V gene TRBV5-6 combines with J gene TRBJ2-1; weak D call: TRBD1 (5 bases). CDR1 is SGHDT, CDR2 YYEEEE, per germline. The CDR3 runs 15 residues. Trimming shortened V by 2 bases and J by 3 bases, and 12 bases separated the two germline ends.

This chain links TRBV6-1 with TRBJ1-1; 9 bases match TRBD1. Trimming at V came to 6 bases and at J to 11 bases, leaving 10 bases not matched to a gene. In germline, CDR1 is MNHNS, CDR2 SASEGT. The CDR3 is made up of 13 amino acids. The CDR3 DNA reads TGTGCCAGCAGGGGACAGGGACATTCAGGCGCTTTCTTT. As protein: CASRGQGHSGAFF.

V is TRBV5-1 and J is TRBJ1-5, with 8 bases identical to TRBD1. The length of the CDR3 is 15 residues. Germline values: CDR1 SGHRS, CDR2 YFSETQ. V was pared by 1 base and J by 8 bases, with 8 bases of the junction left unmatched. The CDR3 spells CASSLQGALGEPQHF. The CDR3, as DNA: TGCGCCAGCAGCTTGCAGGGGGCCCTCGGGGAGCCCCAGCATTTT.

The chain joins TRBV7-9 to TRBJ1-1; 9 bases align to TRBD1. The CDR3 is 15 amino acids. V trimming: 4 bases; J trimming: 5 bases; junction bases outside the gene matches: 8. Germline V gene sequence: CDR1 SEHNR, CDR2 FQNEAQ (reference sequence). As DNA, the CDR3 is TGTGCCAGCAGCTCCGGGACAGGGAGATGGACTGAAGCTTTCTTT. This sequence encodes CASSSGTGRWTEAFF. Complete variable domain (other parts from reference TRBV7-9 and TRBJ1-1): DTGVSQNPRHKITKRGQNVTFRCDPISEHNRLYWYRQTLGQGPEFLTYFQNEAQLEKSRLLSDRFSAERPKGSFSTLEIQRTEQGDSAMYLCASSSGTGRWTEAFFGQGTRLTVV.

The rearrangement links TRBV4-2 to TRBJ2-7; 14 positions match TRBD2. The CDR3 has 16 amino acids. Germline CDR1 is LGHNA and CDR2 is YNFKEQ. After removal of 4 bases from V and 3 bases from J, the junction contained 5 bases not matched to a gene. In DNA, the CDR3 is TGTGCCAGCAGCCCCCTGGGACTAGCGGGGGACTACGAGCAGTACTTC. It codes for CASSPLGLAGDYEQYF.

The chain has TRBV28 and TRBJ1-2; no reliable D call. The CDR3 is 12 amino acids. Germline lookup yields CDR1 MDHEN and CDR2 SYDVKM. V was clipped by 4 bases and J by 4 bases, with 7 bases between them. CDR3 protein: CASSYSAYGYTF. The CDR3 DNA reads as TGTGCCAGCAGTTATAGTGCCTATGGCTACACCTTC.

The chain is built from TRBV6-1 and TRBJ2-3; 11 positions match TRBD2. The V and J ends lost 1 base and 6 bases, in that order; junction bases with no gene match: 6. The CDR3 is 16 residues long. Germline V gene sequence: CDR1 MNHNS, CDR2 SASEGT. CDR3 loop: CASSEDRLAGFDTQYF. The CDR3 DNA sequence: TGTGCCAGCAGTGAAGATAGACTAGCGGGGTTTGATACGCAGTATTTT.

The chain employs TRBV7-9 and TRBJ1-1; 7 nucleotides match TRBD1. CDR1 SEHNR and CDR2 FQNEAQ come from the germline V gene (reference sequence). The CDR3 extends over 15 amino acids. V gave up 5 bases and J gave up 4 bases; unmatched junction bases: 10. CDR3 residues: CASSPMGRGSTEAFF. In DNA form, the CDR3 reads TGTGCCAGCAGCCCAATGGGCAGGGGGAGCACTGAAGCTTTCTTT.

The gene calls are TRBV19 and TRBJ2-3, with D possibly matching TRBD2 (7 bases). The CDR3 length is 14 residues. The germline V gene has CDR1 LNHDA and CDR2 SQIVND (reference sequence). Deletions cut 4 bases from V and 6 bases from J, with 14 bases between. Written as DNA, the CDR3 is TGTGCCAGTAGTACGGGGGGCACCGTCGATACGCAGTATTTT. Translation gives CASSTGGTVDTQYF.

This rearrangement joins TRBV13 to TRBJ2-3, with TRBD2 identical over 10 bases. The ends lost 5 bases at V and 6 bases at J; junction bases unmatched: 5. Germline CDR1 reads PRHDT; CDR2 reads FYEKMQ (reference sequence). There are 14 residues in the CDR3. CDR3 amino acids: CASSHSGGADTQYF. In DNA form, the CDR3 reads TGTGCCAGCAGCCACAGCGGGGGGGCCGATACGCAGTATTTT. Drawing the rest from reference TRBV13 and TRBJ2-3, the complete variable domain is AAGVIQSPRHLIKEKRETATLKCYPIPRHDTVYWYQQGPGQDPQFLISFYEKMQSDKGSIPDRFSAQQFSDYHSELNMSSLELGDSALYFCASSHSGGADTQYFGPGTRLTVL.

This chain connects TRBV28 to TRBJ1-4; D unclear. V was shortened by 2 bases and J by 2 bases, with 6 bases between the two germline ends. Germline CDR1 reads MDHEN; CDR2 reads SYDVKM. The CDR3 totals 14 residues. The CDR3 coding sequence is TGTGCCAGCAGTTTACCTTCGACTAATGAAAAACTGTTTTTT. Its translation is CASSLPSTNEKLFF.

The chain is built from TRBV10-3 and TRBJ2-3; 8 bases map to TRBD1. Germline loops: CDR1 ENHRY, CDR2 SYGVKD. The length of the CDR3 is 14 residues. Trimming cost V 4 bases and J 5 bases; bases outside gene matches: 5. The chain's CDR3 is CAISGETGEDTQYF. The CDR3 DNA reads TGTGCCATCAGTGGGGAGACAGGGGAAGATACGCAGTATTTT.

The J gene is TRBJ2-3, the V gene TRBV5-1; the match to TRBD2 covers 8 bases. CDR3 length: 16 residues. Per germline, CDR1 SGHRS and CDR2 YFSETQ. The trim removed 0 bases at V and 4 bases at J, leaving 7 bases unmatched. Here the CDR3 DNA reads TGCGCCAGCAGCTTGGGGGGGACTAGTAAAGCAGATACGCAGTATTTT. This codes for CASSLGGTSKADTQYF.

V is TRBV7-2 and J is TRBJ1-2; possible D gene TRBD1, 6 bases. V lost 5 bases and J 2 bases, leaving 9 bases between the germline ends. Germline CDR1 is SGHTA and CDR2 is FQGNSA. The CDR3 length is 13 residues. The CDR3 DNA reads TGTGCCAGCAGCACGGGACAAAACTATGGCTACACCTTC. This codes for CASSTGQNYGYTF.

The V call is TRBV11-2, the J call TRBJ1-4, with D maybe TRBD1 (5 bases). CDR1 is SGHAT and CDR2 is FQNNGV in the germline V gene. With 5 bases removed from V and 5 bases from J, the gap between germline ends came to 12 bases. This CDR3 region has 14 residues. CDR3 sequence: CASSPVRGNEKLFF. In DNA form, the CDR3 reads TGTGCCAGCAGCCCCGTTAGGGGAAATGAAAAACTGTTTTTT.